The sequence of this TCR beta chain was determined in a study of neurological immune-mediated disorders. The length of the CDR3 is 14 residues. V lost 2 bases, J lost 8 bases, and 13 bases lay in between. Germline V gene data show CDR1 as SGHTA and CDR2 as FQGTGA. This clonotype rates as medium-sized. Time point of the sample: longitudinal time-point 3. TCRdb ran MiXCR on the 5' RACE reads and lists one entry per CDR3 protein. The sample holds tens of thousands of distinct CDR3 sequences, 13% seen once. The chain joins TRBV7-3 to TRBJ2-4; D may be TRBD1 or TRBD2 (5 bases each). The clonotype comes from a man aged 30-40 years in good health. Input material: PBMCs. The CDR3 DNA sequence: TGTGCCAGCAGCTTACGGGCGCAGGGAGACATTCAGTACTTC. It is translated as CASSLRAQGDIQYF. Supplemented by reference TRBV7-3 and TRBJ2-4, the full variable domain reads GAGVSQTPSNKVTEKGKYVELRCDPISGHTALYWYRQSLGQGPEFLIYFQGTGAADDSGLPNDRFFAVRPEGSVSTLKIQRTERGDSAVYLCASSLRAQGDIQYFGAGTRLSVL.